Listed below are T cell receptor beta chains from one sample, sequenced in a study of immune evolution from preneoplasia to lung adenocarcinoma. Profiling relied on immunoSEQ multiplex PCR, and the TCRdb table lists in-frame clones only, not all of them. The sample has thousands of clones, 76% seen once. Material: FFPE minimally invasive lung adenocarcinoma tissue. Every receptor here comes from a person aged 60-79 years with lung adenocarcinoma. Both conserved end residues are part of each CDR3. D genes are given only for firm matches. Clone size is given for some rows only: seen once, a few or many times, or a class if the clone is expanded.

abundance	d_gene	v_gene	j_gene	CDR3aa	CDR3nt
NA	NA	TRBV6-6	TRBJ1-5	CASSRPGEPQHF	TGTGCCAGCAGTCGTCCTGGGGAGCCCCAGCATTTT
NA	NA	TRBV6-5	TRBJ1-1	CASSYSPGENTEAFF	TGTGCCAGCAGTTACTCCCCTGGGGAGAACACTGAAGCTTTCTTT
NA	NA	TRBV6-5	TRBJ1-5	CASSRPGEPQHF	TGTGCCAGCAGTCGTCCTGGGGAGCCCCAGCATTTT
NA	TRBD1	TRBV19	TRBJ1-5	CASSSPTGPHQPQHF	TGTGCCAGTAGTTCACCGACAGGGCCCCATCAGCCCCAGCATTTT
NA	TRBD2	TRBV10-2	TRBJ2-1	CASSDTSGRPEQFF	TGCGCCAGCAGTGATACTAGCGGGAGGCCTGAGCAGTTCTTC
NA	TRBD1	TRBV25-1	TRBJ2-6	CASSLGQGTSGANVLTF	TGTGCCAGCAGTCTAGGACAGGGTACTTCTGGGGCCAACGTCCTGACTTTC
NA	TRBD2	TRBV29-1	TRBJ2-1	CSVGLAGLSSSYNEQFF	TGCAGCGTCGGACTAGCGGGTTTGTCCAGCTCCTACAATGAGCAGTTCTTC
NA	NA	TRBV7-9	TRBJ2-7	CASSPPLSSSYEQYF	TGTGCCAGCAGCCCCCCCTTGAGTAGCAGCTACGAGCAGTACTTC
NA	NA	TRBV12-5	TRBJ2-1	CASAPGGELYNEQFF	TGTGCTAGTGCCCCGGGGGGCGAACTCTACAATGAGCAGTTCTTC
NA	NA	TRBV7-3	TRBJ2-3	CASSLSSGRGGADTQYF	TGTGCCAGCAGCTTAAGCAGCGGCAGGGGAGGGGCAGATACGCAGTATTTT
NA	NA	TRBV27	TRBJ2-7	CASSTTGWVEQYF	TGTGCCAGCAGTACTACAGGGTGGGTCGAGCAGTACTTC
NA	NA	TRBV5-4	TRBJ1-5	CASSLGGGGFNQPQHF	TGTGCCAGCAGCTTGGGGGGTGGCGGTTTCAATCAGCCCCAGCATTTT
NA	NA	TRBV30	TRBJ2-3	CAWSVHRDTQYF	TGTGCCTGGAGTGTACACCGAGATACGCAGTATTTT
few	NA	TRBV6-1	TRBJ1-6	CASTPSSYNSPLHF	TGTGCCAGCACCCCGAGCTCCTATAATTCACCCCTCCACTTT
NA	TRBD1	TRBV5-1	TRBJ2-1	CATRIEGAVVEFF	TGCGCCACCCGGATTGAGGGGGCTGTTGTGGAGTTCTTC
NA	TRBD2	TRBV14	TRBJ2-1	CASSQSSLAGGPRYNEQFF	TGTGCCAGCAGCCAATCGAGTCTAGCGGGAGGGCCAAGGTACAATGAGCAGTTCTTC